This TCR beta chain emerged from a study of blood T cell repertoires in COVID-19. Study background: Material from acute and convalescent COVID-19 was sourced from the United States, Italy and Spain. The analysed material was cDNA or gDNA that came from T cells, B-cell-depleted T cells, or PBMCs.

The protocol was immunoSEQ multiplex PCR, while the TCRdb copy is restricted to in-frame clones and leaves out a portion. The sample shows about 22,000 clones, approximately 80% of them seen only once. The source of this sequence is a man older than 75 with active or convalescent COVID-19. The sample was peripheral blood.

In DNA form, the CDR3 reads TGTGCCAGCAGCCGACAGGCTAACTATGGCTACACCTTC. This sequence encodes CASSRQANYGYTF. V is TRBV7-2 and J is TRBJ1-2; D is possibly TRBD1 (6 bases). Germline lookup yields CDR1 SGHTA and CDR2 FQGNSA. V lost 5 bases and J 0 bases, leaving 7 bases between the germline ends. There are 13 residues in the CDR3.